What follows is one T cell receptor (beta chain) and its context. How the authors handled the data: Estimation of nucleated cell counts was performed using reference gene primer amplification. The repertoire was sequenced with immunoSEQ multiplex PCR; TCRdb's copy has only in-frame clones and lacks some. That table is the source of V, J and clone size, and D and trimming were worked out from the DNA. Of 55,000 to 75,000 clones in the sample, approximately 86% were seen once. The entry originates in a study of blood T cell repertoires in COVID-19. Study summary: Samples of COVID-19 (acute and convalescent) were obtained from the United States, Italy and Spain. PBMCs, B-cell-depleted T cells, or T cells provided the cDNA or gDNA that made up the material.

There are 20 residues in the CDR3. Germline trimming cut 1 base from V and 2 bases from J; bases unmatched to any gene: 14. Germline CDR1 SGHTS, CDR2 YDEGEE. The TCR was taken from a human donor with active COVID-19. The donor label of this sample is uncertain. The V call is TRBV5-8, the J call TRBJ2-6, with 8 bases aligning to TRBD1. What was sequenced was peripheral blood. The CDR3 loop reads CASSLLRYRAGGAGANVLTF. In nucleotides, the CDR3 is TGTGCCAGCAGCTTGTTGCGCTACCGAGCAGGGGGCGCTGGGGCCAACGTCCTGACTTTC. The full variable domain, in which reference TRBV5-8 and TRBJ2-6 provide the parts outside the CDR3, is EAGVTQSPTHLIKTRGQQATLRCSPISGHTSVYWYQQALGLGLQFLLWYDEGEERNRGNFPPRFSGRQFPNYSSELNVNALELEDSALYLCASSLLRYRAGGAGANVLTFGAGSRLTVL.